This T cell receptor beta chain was documented in a study of Ad26.COV2.S vaccination and SARS-CoV-2 variants. The germline V gene encodes CDR1 SGDLS and CDR2 YYNGEE. CDR3 length: 15 amino acids. The junction had 6 bases not matched to a gene; V was cut back by 4 bases and J by 0 bases. TCRdb's copy holds only in-frame clones and misses some; the assay was immunoSEQ multiplex PCR. The sample holds about 350,000 clones, around nine tenths seen once. Treatment defined: approximately 18 received Ad26.COV2.S at low or high dose, single or two shots; about 5 received placebo; per-sample allocation not given. The investigators took samples on day 63 after the first vaccine or placebo injection.

This chain uses TRBV9 with TRBJ1-2, with 7 bases lining up with TRBD1. This clonotype originated in a person aged 18-60 years who received the Ad26.COV2.S COVID-19 vaccine or a placebo. The sample here was peripheral blood, taken in a trial of Ad26.COV2.S vaccine versus placebo. The CDR3 reads CASSTTGTANYGYTF. The CDR3 coding sequence is TGTGCCAGCAGCACGACAGGGACAGCTAACTATGGCTACACCTTC.